These 15 T cell receptor beta chains share one sample of origin, sequenced in a study of T cell responses to AZD1222 COVID-19 vaccine. Repertoires were generated with immunoSEQ multiplex PCR, while TCRdb's copy carries only in-frame clones and drops some. The sample lists about 120,000 clones; roughly 90% were seen once. The source was peripheral blood, collected 28 days after the second dose of the MenACWY control vaccine. Source of these receptors: an adult who received the MenACWY meningococcal vaccine as a control.

The chain recombines TRBV27 with TRBJ1-2; D ambiguous. V dropped 0 bases and J dropped 7 bases, with 12 bases sitting between them. The CDR3 has 14 residues. CDR1 MNHEY and CDR2 SMNVEV come from the germline V gene (reference sequence). The CDR3 DNA reads TGTGCCAGCAGTTTATCAGGGTTGGCAGGTGGCTACACCTTC. Its protein product is CASSLSGLAGGYTF.

The CDR3 sequence: CASSLRNEQFF. The CDR3 DNA reads as TGTGCCAGCAGCTTACGCAATGAGCAGTTCTTC. This chain links TRBV7-9 with TRBJ2-1; D remains ambiguous. This CDR3 is 11 amino acids long. Trimming left V 2 bases short and J 6 bases short, with 2 bases between. Germline lookup yields CDR1 SEHNR and CDR2 FQNEAQ (reference sequence).

The rearrangement uses TRBV18 and TRBJ2-3; 8 bases are shared with TRBD2. Germline lookup yields CDR1 KGHSH and CDR2 LQKENI. Trimming cost V 2 bases and J 2 bases; bases outside gene matches: 15. This CDR3 contains 19 residues. DNA of the CDR3: TGTGCCAGCTCACCAACTGGACTAGCTACCTACTCTCTCACAGATACGCAGTATTTT. Translation gives CASSPTGLATYSLTDTQYF. Filled out from reference TRBV18 and TRBJ2-3, the complete variable domain reads NAGVMQNPRHLVRRRGQEARLRCSPMKGHSHVYWYRQLPEEGLKFMVYLQKENIIDESGMPKERFSAEFPKEGPSILRIQQVVRGDSAAYFCASSPTGLATYSLTDTQYFGPGTRLTVL.

The chain recombines TRBV24-1 with TRBJ2-3, with 7 bases that match TRBD1. This CDR3 region has 15 residues. The germline V gene has CDR1 KGHDR and CDR2 SFDVKD. J gave up 1 base and V 10 bases, and 10 bases lay outside the gene matches. CDR3 in amino acids: CATGDRARGTDTQYF. The CDR3 DNA sequence: TGTGCCACGGGAGACAGGGCCCGGGGCACAGATACGCAGTATTTT.

The rearrangement uses TRBV14 and TRBJ2-1; TRBD2 matches at 14 bases. The CDR3 contains 16 residues. Germline CDR1 and CDR2: SGHDN and FVKESK. The V and J ends lost 2 bases and 7 bases, in that order; junction bases with no gene match: 4. The DNA of the CDR3 is TGTGCCAGCAGCCAATTGACTAGCGGGGGGGAGAATGAGCAGTTCTTC. Translated: CASSQLTSGGENEQFF.

The CDR3 spells CASSYSSRNEQFF. In nucleotides, the CDR3 is TGTGCCAGCAGTTACTCGAGTCGGAATGAGCAGTTCTTC. The J gene is TRBJ2-1, the V gene TRBV6-6, with D unclear. Germline CDR1 MNHNY, CDR2 SVGAGI (reference sequence). The germline V and J ends were trimmed by 0 bases and 7 bases, with 7 bases remaining between them. The CDR3 is 13 amino acids.

The chain recombines TRBV25-1 with TRBJ1-4; D remains unclear. CDR3 size: 14 residues. V dropped 5 bases and J dropped 7 bases, with 14 bases sitting between them. Looked up from germline, CDR1 is MGHDK and CDR2 is SYGVNS. The CDR3, as DNA: TGTGCCAGCAGTACGAGGGAGTTTGGTGAAAAACTGTTTTTT. Residues: CASSTREFGEKLFF.

V is TRBV5-6 and J is TRBJ1-4; D remains ambiguous. Trimming removed 0 bases from V and 8 bases from J, with 11 bases in between. Per germline, CDR1 SGHDT and CDR2 YYEEEE. The length of the CDR3 is 14 residues. This chain's CDR3 is CASSLGLQGEKLFF. CDR3 nucleotide sequence: TGTGCCAGCAGCTTGGGGCTGCAAGGGGAAAAACTGTTTTTT.

This clone was detected once. The chain links TRBV7-9 to TRBJ2-7, with D perhaps matching TRBD1 or TRBD2 (5 bases each). V shed 4 bases and J shed 0 bases, with 13 bases lying between them. The CDR3 extends over 15 amino acids. Per germline, CDR1 SEHNR and CDR2 FQNEAQ (reference sequence). CDR3 sequence reads: CASSSRGGGSYEQYF. The CDR3 coding sequence is TGTGCCAGCAGCTCACGTGGTGGGGGCTCCTACGAGCAGTACTTC.

V is TRBV5-1 and J is TRBJ2-7, with TRBD1 matching over 7 bases. V lost 0 bases, J lost 3 bases, and 6 bases stayed unmatched. CDR3 length: 15 amino acids. Germline CDR1 reads SGHRS; CDR2 reads YFSETQ. The CDR3 sequence: CASSLAGQVGYEQYF. Here the CDR3 DNA reads TGCGCCAGCAGCTTGGCCGGACAGGTTGGCTACGAGCAGTACTTC.

This rearrangement joins TRBV6-6 to TRBJ2-1; TRBD2 is a possible D gene (5 bases). The CDR3 is made up of 14 amino acids. The V end lost 0 bases, the J end lost 8 bases, and 11 bases lay between the germline ends. Germline V gene data show CDR1 as MNHNY and CDR2 as SVGAGI (reference sequence). CDR3 region: CASSYSRVYDEQFF. CDR3 in DNA: TGTGCCAGCAGTTACTCGAGGGTATACGATGAGCAGTTCTTC.

In its sample, this clone was seen once. The V call is TRBV18, the J call TRBJ2-1, with 10 bases lining up with TRBD2. The CDR3 is made up of 18 amino acids. Germline lookup yields CDR1 KGHSH and CDR2 LQKENI. V dropped 2 bases and J dropped 1; count of bases not matched to a gene: 8. CDR3 DNA: TGTGCCAGCTCACCAAAAGGGCTAGCGGGAGAATCCTACAATGAGCAGTTCTTC. Its protein is CASSPKGLAGESYNEQFF.

The chain combines TRBV18 with TRBJ1-2, with D possibly TRBD1 on 6 matching bases. CDR3 length: 15 residues. Trimming removed 0 bases from V and 4 bases from J, with 12 bases in between. The germline V gene has CDR1 KGHSH and CDR2 LQKENI. The chain's CDR3 is CASSPPTGGGYGYTF. In DNA, the CDR3 is TGTGCCAGCTCACCACCGACAGGAGGTGGCTATGGCTACACCTTC.

The rearrangement joins TRBV4-3 to TRBJ2-1; D may be TRBD2 (7 bases). From germline, CDR1 is LGHNA and CDR2 YSLEER. The CDR3 length is 15 residues. V lost 1 base and J 9 bases, leaving 16 bases between the germline ends. CDR3 DNA: TGCGCCAGCAGCCAAGGGCTAGTGGGGGGGCGTGAGCAGTTCTTC. Protein: CASSQGLVGGREQFF.

V and J are TRBV19 and TRBJ1-4, with D possibly being TRBD1 (5 bases). V was clipped by 8 bases and J by 8 bases, with 12 bases between them. This CDR3 is 12 amino acids long. From germline, CDR1 is LNHDA and CDR2 SQIVND (reference sequence). CDR3 sequence (DNA): TGTGCCAGTTCCTCCAGGGACGAAAAACTGTTTTTT. This encodes CASSSRDEKLFF.